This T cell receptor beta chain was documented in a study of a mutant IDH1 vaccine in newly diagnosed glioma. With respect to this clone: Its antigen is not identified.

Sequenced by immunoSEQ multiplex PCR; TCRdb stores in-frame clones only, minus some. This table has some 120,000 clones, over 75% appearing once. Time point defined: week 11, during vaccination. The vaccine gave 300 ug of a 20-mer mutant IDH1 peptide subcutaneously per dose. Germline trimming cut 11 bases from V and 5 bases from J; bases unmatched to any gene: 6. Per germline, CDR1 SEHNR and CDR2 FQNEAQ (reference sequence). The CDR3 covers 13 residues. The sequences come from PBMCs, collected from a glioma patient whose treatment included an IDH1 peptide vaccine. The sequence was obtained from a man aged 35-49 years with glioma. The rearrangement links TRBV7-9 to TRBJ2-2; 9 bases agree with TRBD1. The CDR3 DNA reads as TGTGCCGGTAGGACAGGGGAGACCGGGGAGCTGTTTTTT. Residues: CAGRTGETGELFF.